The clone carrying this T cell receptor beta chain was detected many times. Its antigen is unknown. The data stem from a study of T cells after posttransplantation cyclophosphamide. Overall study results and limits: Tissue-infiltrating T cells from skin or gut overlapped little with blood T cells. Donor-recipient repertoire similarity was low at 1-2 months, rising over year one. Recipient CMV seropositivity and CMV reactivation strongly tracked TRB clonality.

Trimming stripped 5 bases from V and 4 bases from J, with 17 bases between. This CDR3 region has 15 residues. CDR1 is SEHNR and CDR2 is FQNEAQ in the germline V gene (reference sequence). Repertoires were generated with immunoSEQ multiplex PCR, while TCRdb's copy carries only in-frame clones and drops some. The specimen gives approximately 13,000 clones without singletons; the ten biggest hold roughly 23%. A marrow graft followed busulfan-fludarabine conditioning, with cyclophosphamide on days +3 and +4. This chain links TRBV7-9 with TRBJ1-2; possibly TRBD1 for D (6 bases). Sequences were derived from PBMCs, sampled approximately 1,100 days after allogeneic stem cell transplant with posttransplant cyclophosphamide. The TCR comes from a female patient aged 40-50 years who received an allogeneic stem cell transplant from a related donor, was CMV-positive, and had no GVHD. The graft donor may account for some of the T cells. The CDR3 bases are TGTGCCAGCAGCCTCGAAAGGGGGGAGGGCTATGGCTACACCTTC. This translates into CASSLERGEGYGYTF.